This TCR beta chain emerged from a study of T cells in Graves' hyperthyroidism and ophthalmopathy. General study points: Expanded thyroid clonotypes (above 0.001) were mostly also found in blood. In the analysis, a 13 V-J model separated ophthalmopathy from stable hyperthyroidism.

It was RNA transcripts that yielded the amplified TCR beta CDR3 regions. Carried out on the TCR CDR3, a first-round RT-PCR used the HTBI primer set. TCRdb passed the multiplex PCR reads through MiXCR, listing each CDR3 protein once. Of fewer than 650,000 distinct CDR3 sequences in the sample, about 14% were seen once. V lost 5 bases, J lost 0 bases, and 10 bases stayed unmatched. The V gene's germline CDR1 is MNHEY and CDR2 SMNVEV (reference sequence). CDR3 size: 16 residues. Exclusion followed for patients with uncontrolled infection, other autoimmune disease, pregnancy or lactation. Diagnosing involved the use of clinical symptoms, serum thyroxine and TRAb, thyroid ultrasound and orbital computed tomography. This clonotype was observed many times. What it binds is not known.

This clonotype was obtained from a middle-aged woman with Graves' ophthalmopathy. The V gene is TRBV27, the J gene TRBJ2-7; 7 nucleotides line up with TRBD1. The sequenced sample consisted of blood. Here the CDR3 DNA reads TGTGCCAGCAGTATGTTCGCCGGGACAGCCTCCTACGAGCAGTACTTC. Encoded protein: CASSMFAGTASYEQYF.